The present entry profiles one TCR beta chain with its context. V was trimmed by 5 bases and J by 5 bases, leaving 24 bases between them. Germline values: CDR1 SEHNR, CDR2 FQNEAQ (reference sequence). The CDR3 spans 17 residues. The record originates from a study of blood T cell repertoires in COVID-19. Study processing details: Nucleated cell counts were estimated from reference gene primer amplification. TCRdb's table, derived via immunoSEQ multiplex PCR, lists solely in-frame clones and lacks some. V and J calls and clone size come straight from that table; D and trimming were deduced from the DNA. The profile shows 150,000 to 160,000 clones, 80% of them singletons.

The chain employs TRBV7-9 and TRBJ2-5; a possible D gene is TRBD1 (7 bases). The receptor comes from a man aged 60 to 69 with acute or convalescent COVID-19. The sequencing input was peripheral blood. CDR3 bases: TGTGCCAGCAGCCCCCGCCGAGTCCCGACAGGGAGGGAGACCCAGTACTTC. Amino acids: CASSPRRVPTGRETQYF.